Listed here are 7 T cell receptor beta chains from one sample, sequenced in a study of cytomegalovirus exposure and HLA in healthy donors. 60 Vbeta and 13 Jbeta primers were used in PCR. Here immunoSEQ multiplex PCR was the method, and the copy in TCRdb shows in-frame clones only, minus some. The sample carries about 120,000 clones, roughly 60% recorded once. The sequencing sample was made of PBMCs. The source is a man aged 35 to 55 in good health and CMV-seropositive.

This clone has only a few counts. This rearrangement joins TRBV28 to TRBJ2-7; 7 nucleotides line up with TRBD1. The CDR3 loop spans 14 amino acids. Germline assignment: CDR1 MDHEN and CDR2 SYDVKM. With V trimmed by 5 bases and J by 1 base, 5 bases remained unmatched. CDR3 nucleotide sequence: TGTGCCAGCAGTCATGGGACAGTGTCCTACGAGCAGTACTTC. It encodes CASSHGTVSYEQYF.

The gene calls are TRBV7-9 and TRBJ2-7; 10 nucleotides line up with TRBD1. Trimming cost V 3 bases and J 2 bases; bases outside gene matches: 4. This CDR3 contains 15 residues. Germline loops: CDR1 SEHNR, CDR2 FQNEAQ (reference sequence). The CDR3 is CASSLSGTGAYEQYF. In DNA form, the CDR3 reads TGTGCCAGCAGCTTGTCCGGGACAGGGGCCTACGAGCAGTACTTC.

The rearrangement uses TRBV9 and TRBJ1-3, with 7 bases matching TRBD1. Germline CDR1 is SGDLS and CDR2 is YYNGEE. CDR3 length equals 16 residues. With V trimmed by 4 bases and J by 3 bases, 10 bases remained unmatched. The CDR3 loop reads CASSSTTGRFGNTIYF. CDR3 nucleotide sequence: TGTGCCAGCAGCTCGACGACAGGGAGGTTTGGAAACACCATATATTTT.

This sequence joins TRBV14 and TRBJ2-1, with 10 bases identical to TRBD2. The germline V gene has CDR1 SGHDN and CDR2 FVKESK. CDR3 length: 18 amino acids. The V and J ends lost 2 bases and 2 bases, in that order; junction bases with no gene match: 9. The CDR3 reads CASSQTLAGVGPYNEQFF. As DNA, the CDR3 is TGTGCCAGCAGCCAAACGCTAGCGGGAGTAGGCCCCTACAATGAGCAGTTCTTC.

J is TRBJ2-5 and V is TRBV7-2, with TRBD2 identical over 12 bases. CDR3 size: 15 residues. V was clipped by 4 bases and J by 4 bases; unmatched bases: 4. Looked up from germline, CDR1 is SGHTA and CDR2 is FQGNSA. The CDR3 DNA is TGTGCCAGCAGCTCCGGACTAGCGGGACCAGAGACCCAGTACTTC. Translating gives CASSSGLAGPETQYF.

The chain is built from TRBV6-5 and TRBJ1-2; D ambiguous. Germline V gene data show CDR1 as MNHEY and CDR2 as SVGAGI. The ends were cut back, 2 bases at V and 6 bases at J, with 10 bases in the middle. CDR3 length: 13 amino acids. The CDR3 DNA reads TGTGCCAGCAGTTACCTCAATACGGATGGCTACACCTTC. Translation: CASSYLNTDGYTF.

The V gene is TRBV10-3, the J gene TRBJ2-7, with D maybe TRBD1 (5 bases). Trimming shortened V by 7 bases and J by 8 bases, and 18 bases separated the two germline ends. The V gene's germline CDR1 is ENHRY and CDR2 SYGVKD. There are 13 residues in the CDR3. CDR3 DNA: TGTGCCATCAAGGGGCGACTTGATCGGAAGCAGTACTTC. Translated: CAIKGRLDRKQYF.